This T cell receptor beta chain was recovered during a study of cytomegalovirus exposure and HLA in healthy donors. 13 Jbeta primers and 60 Vbeta primers were used for the PCR. Assay used: immunoSEQ multiplex PCR; TCRdb lists only in-frame clones, some missing. The sample has approximately 150,000 clones, around 80% seen once; the top ten hold roughly 5%. The trim removed 4 bases at V and 5 bases at J, leaving 8 bases unmatched. The CDR3 covers 15 residues. Germline CDR1 and CDR2: SGHTA and FQGTGA. V usage is TRBV7-3 and J usage is TRBJ2-5; the match to TRBD1 covers 9 bases. The clonotype was recovered from a man aged 25-45 years in good health and CMV-seronegative. The sequencing input was PBMCs. CDR3 amino acids: CASSSGTGLDETQYF. CDR3 DNA: TGTGCCAGCAGCTCCGGGACAGGGTTGGACGAGACCCAGTACTTC.